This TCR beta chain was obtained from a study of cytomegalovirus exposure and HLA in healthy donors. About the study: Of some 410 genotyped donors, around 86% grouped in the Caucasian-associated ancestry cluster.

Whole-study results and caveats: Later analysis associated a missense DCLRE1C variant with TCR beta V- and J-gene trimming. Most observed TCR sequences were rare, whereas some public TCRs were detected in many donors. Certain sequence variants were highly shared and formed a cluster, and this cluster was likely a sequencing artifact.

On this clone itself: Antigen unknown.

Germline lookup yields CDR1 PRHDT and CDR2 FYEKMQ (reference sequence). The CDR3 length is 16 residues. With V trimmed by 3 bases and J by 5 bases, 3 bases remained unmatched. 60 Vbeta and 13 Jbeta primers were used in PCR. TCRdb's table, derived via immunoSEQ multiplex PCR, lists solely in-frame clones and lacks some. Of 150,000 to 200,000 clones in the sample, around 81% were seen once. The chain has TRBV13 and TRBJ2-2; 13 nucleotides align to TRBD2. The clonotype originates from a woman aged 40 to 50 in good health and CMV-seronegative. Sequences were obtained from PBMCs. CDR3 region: CASSFRLAGGTGELFF. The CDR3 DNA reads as TGTGCCAGCAGCTTCAGACTAGCGGGAGGTACCGGGGAGCTGTTTTTT.